The next 20 T cell receptor beta chains were all read from a single sample in a study of regulatory T cells in long-lasting Graves disease. According to the study, TCR beta libraries were built with iRepertoire HTBI primers and CDR3-region Arm-PCR. TCRdb independently ran MiXCR on the multiplex PCR reads; one entry per CDR3 protein. The sample shows 580,000 or so distinct CDR3 sequences, 16% of them seen only once. Time point defined: newly diagnosed GD, antithyroid drugs for less than 3 months. PBMCs provided the RNA from which the TCR library was made. The sample was also linked to a second study, of T cells in Graves' hyperthyroidism and ophthalmopathy.

This material consisted of peripheral blood mononuclear cells (PBMCs), taken at new diagnosis, from a patient treated with antithyroid drugs. The receptors stem from a man aged 18 to 30 with Graves disease.

The chain has TRBV13 and TRBJ2-5, with D possibly matching TRBD1 (6 bases). Germline lookup yields CDR1 PRHDT and CDR2 FYEKMQ (reference sequence). The CDR3 sequence is 13 residues long. Trimming took 4 bases from V and 5 from J, leaving 11 bases between them. The CDR3 reads CASSSRGSETQYF. Here the CDR3 DNA reads TGTGCCAGCAGCTCCAGGGGATCGGAGACCCAGTACTTC.

The chain couples TRBV7-9 to TRBJ2-1, with 7 bases aligning to TRBD2. The CDR3 length is 15 residues. Looked up from germline, CDR1 is SEHNR and CDR2 is FQNEAQ (reference sequence). The V and J ends lost 1 base and 6 bases, in that order; junction bases with no gene match: 6. CDR3 residues: CASSLGREPRNEQFF. CDR3 nucleotide sequence: TGTGCCAGCAGCTTAGGGCGGGAGCCCCGCAATGAGCAGTTCTTC. Using reference TRBV7-9 and TRBJ2-1 for the parts outside the CDR3, the full variable domain is DTGVSQNPRHKITKRGQNVTFRCDPISEHNRLYWYRQTLGQGPEFLTYFQNEAQLEKSRLLSDRFSAERPKGSFSTLEIQRTEQGDSAMYLCASSLGREPRNEQFFGPGTRLTVL.

This clonotype is a singleton in its sample. The gene calls are TRBV19 and TRBJ2-7, with D possibly TRBD2 on 5 matching bases. CDR3 length: 15 amino acids. The ends were cut back, 5 bases at V and 4 bases at J, with 18 bases in the middle. Germline V gene data show CDR1 as LNHDA and CDR2 as SQIVND (reference sequence). Here the CDR3 DNA reads TGTGCCAGTAGTCAAACCTCCTCAACTAGGTACGAGCAGTACTTC. Translation: CASSQTSSTRYEQYF.

A note on this clonotype: Being one base from a much bigger clone, this may be a read error. The rearrangement uses TRBV11-2 and TRBJ2-1; D is uncertain. The J call may be in error: the DNA end matches TRBJ2-4 better. Germline V gene lookup returns CDR1 SGHAT and CDR2 FQNNGV. The CDR3 sequence is 12 residues long. For the CDR3, the DNA is TGTGCCAGCAACCATAGCAAAAACATTCAGTACTTC. Amino acid sequence: CASNHSKNIQYF.

This clonotype was picked up many times. This chain links TRBV2 with TRBJ2-3, with D tentatively TRBD2 (6 bases). From germline, CDR1 is SNHLY and CDR2 FYNNEI. V lost 2 bases to trimming and J lost 1 base, with 16 bases between them. The CDR3 length is 17 residues. Here the CDR3 reads CASSELGREVGTDTQYF. In nucleotides, the CDR3 is TGTGCCAGCAGTGAATTGGGGCGGGAAGTGGGCACAGATACGCAGTATTTT.

Worth noting for this clonotype: A much larger clone lies a single base off, so this may be a read error. This chain connects TRBV27 to TRBJ2-7, with D uncertain. Trimming removed 5 bases at V and 0 bases at J, with 17 bases between. CDR1 and CDR2 from the germline V gene are MNHEY and SMNVEV (reference sequence). The CDR3 spans 16 residues. CDR3 region: CASSEPYARSSYEQYF. The DNA of the CDR3 is TGTGCCAGCAGTGAGCCCTACGCCCGGAGCTCCTACGAGCAGTACTTC.

Comment on this clonotype: The junction does not match germline at one end; this may be a read error. The V call is TRBV18, the J call TRBJ2-7; TRBD2 aligns across 11 bases. The CDR3 covers 13 residues. In germline, CDR1 is KGHSH, CDR2 LQKENI. CDR3 residues: CASSQGLADQQYF. DNA for the CDR3: TGTGCCAGCTCCCAGGGACTAGCGGACCAGCAGTACTTT.

The table lists this clonotype with a few counts. This chain connects TRBV2 to TRBJ2-7, with 10 bases matching TRBD1. Germline V gene lookup returns CDR1 SNHLY and CDR2 FYNNEI. The V segment lost 2 bases and the J segment 3 bases; nucleotides outside the gene matches: 7. The CDR3 extends over 16 amino acids. The DNA for the CDR3 is TGTGCCAGCAGTGAACGGGTCGGGGACAGGGGCTACGAGCAGTACTTC. Translating gives CASSERVGDRGYEQYF.

This clonotype was seen more than once but under ten times. The rearrangement uses TRBV27 and TRBJ2-7; 8 bases are a match to TRBD1. Germline CDR1 MNHEY, CDR2 SMNVEV (reference sequence). This CDR3 has 15 amino acids. V shed 5 bases and J 5 bases; nucleotides not matched to a gene: 11. CDR3 amino acids: CASSPLAGGINEQYF. CDR3 nucleotides: TGTGCCAGCAGTCCCCTTGCAGGGGGCATAAACGAGCAGTACTTC.

Ten or more counts support this clonotype. V and J are TRBV12-3 or TRBV12-4 and TRBJ1-5; no clear D gene. The CDR3 contains 15 residues. V was shortened by 5 bases and J by 0 bases, with 11 bases between the two germline ends. The DNA of the CDR3 is TGTGCCAGCAGTCTGACTTCTTATAGCAATCAGCCCCAGCATTTT. Its protein is CASSLTSYSNQPQHF.

This clonotype showed up just a few times. Possible read error: a much larger clone is one base away. The chain links TRBV18 to TRBJ1-5; no clear D gene. The DNA end is more similar to TRBJ2-3, so the J call may be wrong. Per the germline V gene, CDR1 is KGHSH and CDR2 is LQKENI. The CDR3 sequence is 15 residues long. The CDR3 loop is CASSPPGYSNQPQYF. The CDR3, as DNA: TGTGCCAGCTCACCCCCCGGGTATAGCAATCAGCCCCAGTATTTT.

This clonotype was counted ten times or more. The chain links TRBV28 to TRBJ1-1; no clear D. The CDR3 covers 11 residues. The germline CDR1 and CDR2 sequences are MDHEN and SYDVKM. V was pared by 6 bases and J by 4 bases, with 6 bases between. The CDR3 nucleotides are TGTGCCAGCAGACTAGCCACTGAAGCTTTCTTT. Translated: CASRLATEAFF.

This clonotype has more than one count but fewer than ten. This sequence joins TRBV27 and TRBJ1-3; TRBD1 is a possible D gene (5 bases). The V gene lost 10 bases and the J gene lost 4 bases, with 14 bases spanning the gap. Per germline, CDR1 MNHEY and CDR2 SMNVEV (reference sequence). CDR3 length equals 13 residues. In DNA form, the CDR3 reads TGTGCCACTAGGCCCCCAGGGGGAAACACCATATATTTT. Its protein is CATRPPGGNTIYF.

This clonotype was detected many times. The CDR3 reads CSVLSTDPAGGRYNEQFF. The CDR3 DNA reads as TGCAGCGTCCTGTCGACAGACCCAGCGGGAGGGCGTTACAATGAGCAGTTCTTC. The chain uses TRBV29-1 and TRBJ2-1; 10 positions match TRBD2. The CDR3 length is 18 residues. The V gene end was trimmed by 6 bases and the J gene end by 4 bases; junction bases not matched to a gene: 18. The V gene's germline CDR1 is SQVTM and CDR2 ANQGSEA.

There are many counts of this clonotype. V is TRBV27 and J is TRBJ1-2; 7 nucleotides match TRBD1. The CDR3 sequence is 14 residues long. The germline CDR1 and CDR2 sequences are MNHEY and SMNVEV (reference sequence). V was pared by 6 bases and J by 4 bases, with 8 bases of the junction left unmatched. The CDR3 sequence: CASRLTGIGYGYTF. CDR3 nucleotides: TGTGCCAGCAGACTGACAGGGATCGGCTATGGCTACACCTTC.

The gene calls are TRBV27 and TRBJ2-7; TRBD2 aligns across 13 bases. The CDR3 sequence is 14 residues long. Germline lookup yields CDR1 MNHEY and CDR2 SMNVEV (reference sequence). V was pared by 6 bases and J by 3 bases, with 2 bases of the junction left unmatched. The CDR3, as DNA: TGTGCCAGCAGGTGGACTAGCGGGAGCTACGAGCAGTACTTC. It codes for CASRWTSGSYEQYF.

This clonotype has a count of ten or more. This chain links TRBV18 with TRBJ2-5; TRBD1 is a possible D gene (5 bases). Germline values: CDR1 KGHSH, CDR2 LQKENI. V was clipped by 0 bases and J by 0 bases, with 8 bases between them. This CDR3 has 15 residues. The CDR3 sequence: CASSPPDTYQETQYF. As DNA, the CDR3 is TGTGCCAGCTCACCACCGGACACCTACCAAGAGACCCAGTACTTC.

This clonotype has a handful of counts. The V gene is TRBV14, the J gene TRBJ2-7; D call uncertain. CDR3 length: 14 amino acids. Trimming took 1 base from V and 0 from J, leaving 7 bases between them. CDR1 is SGHDN and CDR2 is FVKESK in the germline V gene. The CDR3 DNA sequence: TGTGCCAGCAGCCAAGTAACCGACTCCTACGAGCAGTACTTC. Translated: CASSQVTDSYEQYF.

There are many counts of this clonotype. The V call is TRBV7-9, the J call TRBJ1-4; weak D call: TRBD1 (5 bases). The V end was cut by 8 bases, the J end by 3 bases, with 13 bases between. CDR1 is SEHNR and CDR2 is FQNEAQ in the germline V gene (reference sequence). The CDR3 contains 14 residues. In nucleotides, the CDR3 is TGTGCCAGCCGAAGGGGAACAGCTAATGAAAAACTGTTTTTT. Translating gives CASRRGTANEKLFF.

The genes are TRBV5-8 and TRBJ1-1; tentatively, D is TRBD1 (6 bases). The CDR3 is 14 residues long. Per the germline V gene, CDR1 is SGHTS and CDR2 is YDEGEE. With 5 bases removed from V and 4 bases from J, the gap between germline ends came to 15 bases. Here the CDR3 reads CASSAGQMITEAFF. The CDR3 DNA sequence: TGTGCCAGCAGTGCCGGACAGATGATCACTGAAGCTTTCTTT.